This entry lists 3 T cell receptor beta chains sequenced from one sample in a study of T cells in Graves' hyperthyroidism and ophthalmopathy. Amplified regions were TCR beta CDR3 sequences from RNA transcripts. The HTBI primer set was used in a first-round RT-PCR of the TCR CDR3. TCRdb re-derived calls from the multiplex PCR reads in MiXCR, one entry per CDR3 protein. Here the sample spans hundreds of thousands of distinct CDR3 sequences, nearly 20% being singletons. The sequencing sample was made of blood. The source of these receptors is a man aged 40-49 years with Graves' ophthalmopathy.

A few counts support this clonotype. The chain links TRBV30 to TRBJ2-5; D gene unclear. The CDR3 consists of 13 residues. The V gene lost 1 base and the J gene lost 1 base, with 7 bases spanning the gap. In germline, CDR1 is GTSNPN, CDR2 SVGIG (reference sequence). This CDR3 reads CAWSGEVQETQYF. The CDR3 nucleotides are TGTGCCTGGAGTGGAGAGGTCCAAGAGACCCAGTACTTC.

This clonotype was seen more than once but under ten times. The J gene is TRBJ2-6, the V gene TRBV12-3 or TRBV12-4; D is possibly TRBD2 (5 bases). This CDR3 contains 15 residues. Trimming shortened V by 3 bases and J by 0 bases, and 6 bases separated the two germline ends. This chain's CDR3 is CASSLRDSGANVLTF. The CDR3 DNA reads as TGTGCCAGCAGTTTGAGGGACTCTGGGGCCAACGTCCTGACTTTC.

The chain is built from TRBV6-2 or TRBV6-3 and TRBJ2-1; weak D call: TRBD2 (6 bases). Trimming took off 6 bases at V and 0 bases at J, with 15 bases between the two ends. This CDR3 spans 16 amino acids. The V gene's germline CDR1 is MNHEY and CDR2 SVGEGT. The CDR3 DNA reads as TGTGCCAGCAGACCCTTATGGCGGGGCTCCTACAATGAGCAGTTCTTC. It yields the protein CASRPLWRGSYNEQFF.